This T cell receptor (beta chain) derives from a study of identical twins. General study points: Out-of-frame alpha sequences common to twins were enriched for low generation probability.

After template switching added a universal primer site, the resulting cDNA carried unique molecular identifiers. MiXCR was run by TCRdb on the 5' RACE reads, yielding one entry per CDR3 protein. The sample has roughly 190,000 distinct CDR3 sequences; 15% to 20% are singletons. Details on this clonotype: Its specificity is unknown.

V lost 5 bases, J lost 0 bases, and 11 bases lay in between. This CDR3 contains 14 residues. CDR1 and CDR2 from the germline V gene are SGHNT and YENEEA. These data also featured in a second study, about T cells expressing NK-cell markers. That source adds: TCR beta repertoires came from sorted CD3+CD56+NKG2C+, CD3+CD56+NKG2C- and CD3+CD56-NKG2C+ T cells. These same clonotypes (in several donors) also led the CD3+CD56-NKG2C+ fraction.

The sequenced sample consisted of CD8+ T cells sorted from blood. The TCR comes from a woman aged 18-29 years in good health. The chain joins TRBV11-3 to TRBJ2-7; D is ambiguous. CDR3 coding DNA: TGTGCCAGCAGCCCAATGGGATCCTCCTACGAGCAGTACTTC. This sequence encodes CASSPMGSSYEQYF.